Sequencing of this TCR beta chain was carried out in a study of blood T cell repertoires in COVID-19. Study-wide background: Acute-phase and convalescent COVID-19 samples originated in the United States, Italy and Spain.

A Seattle source enrolled patients during active infection and followed them longitudinally. Libraries were prepared by immunoSEQ multiplex PCR; TCRdb keeps only in-frame clonotypes and omits some of them. The sample shows about 190,000 clones, 82% of them seen only once. This CDR3 has 16 residues. The ends were cut back, 1 base at V and 0 bases at J, with 10 bases in the middle. Germline V gene lookup returns CDR1 KGHDR and CDR2 SFDVKD. The specimen sequenced was peripheral blood. The chain employs TRBV24-1 and TRBJ2-3; D might be TRBD1 (7 bases). The sequence was collected from a woman in her sixties with COVID-19, enrolled during active disease. CDR3 bases: TGTGCCACCAGTGATTTCAGGGGGGCTAGCACAGATACGCAGTATTTT. The encoded protein is CATSDFRGASTDTQYF.